The entry that follows covers one T cell receptor (beta chain) sequence. The sample is drawn from a study of CD8+ T cells in alopecia areata. cDNA prepared by RNA extraction and subsequent reverse transcription served as the template for sequencing. Repertoires were generated with immunoSEQ multiplex PCR, while TCRdb's copy carries only in-frame clones and drops some. The sample includes under 250,000 clones, approximately 65% of them seen just once. The CDR3 totals 13 residues. Trimming left V 7 bases short and J 0 bases short, with 10 bases between. Germline loops: CDR1 SQVTM, CDR2 ANQGSEA. Treatment here: oral pan-JAK inhibitor, 5-10 mg twice daily.

This chain joins TRBV29-1 and TRBJ1-5, with a weak D call TRBD1 (5 bases). The TCR originated in a human donor with alopecia areata. The sequencing here drew on CD4+ T cells sorted from blood, taken around week 42, from a patient treated with tofacitinib. The CDR3 spells CSAGGNSNQPQHF. As DNA, the CDR3 is TGCAGCGCCGGGGGAAATAGCAATCAGCCCCAGCATTTT.